Below are 6 T cell receptor beta chains sequenced from a single sample in a study of neoadjuvant anti-PD-1 for oral cavity cancer. The method was immunoSEQ multiplex PCR; TCRdb's version includes in-frame clones alone and lacks a portion of them. The table includes around 11,000 clones, under 65% detected once. The sequences come from tumor tissue, collected before nivolumab (anti-PD-1) treatment. The receptors come from a person aged 40 to 85 with oral cavity squamous cell carcinoma.

In this sample, this clone turned up a few times. The chain uses TRBV10-1 and TRBJ1-2; D ambiguous. This CDR3 spans 15 amino acids. Trimming cost V 0 bases and J 3 bases, with 11 bases left between them. Germline loops: CDR1 WNHNN, CDR2 SYGVQD (reference sequence). CDR3 sequence reads: CASSESLRRDYGYTF. CDR3 nucleotides: TGCGCCAGCAGTGAGTCTTTAAGACGGGACTATGGCTACACCTTC.

The chain employs TRBV5-4 and TRBJ1-3; D ambiguous. The CDR3 has 15 amino acids. Germline V lookup: CDR1 SGHNT, CDR2 YYREEE (reference sequence). Trimming removed 4 bases from V and 5 bases from J, with 16 bases in between. The CDR3 DNA reads as TGTGCCAGCAGCCCGGATTTGGGGTCTCGAAACACCATATATTTT. Translating it yields CASSPDLGSRNTIYF.

This clone was counted a few times. V is TRBV2 and J is TRBJ2-3; D is possibly TRBD2 (5 bases). V gave up 6 bases and J gave up 2 bases, with 9 bases separating them. The germline V gene has CDR1 SNHLY and CDR2 FYNNEI. This CDR3 has 13 residues. CDR3: CASSGETTDTQYF. CDR3 nucleotides: TGTGCCAGCAGCGGGGAGACCACAGATACGCAGTATTTT.

This clone is medium-sized in the sample. This chain connects TRBV28 to TRBJ1-6; 12 bases match TRBD1. The CDR3 covers 17 residues. V was pared by 0 bases and J by 9 bases, with 6 bases of the junction left unmatched. Germline CDR1 is MDHEN and CDR2 is SYDVKM. The CDR3 region is CASSLWGDRGLGSPLHF. The CDR3 bases are TGTGCCAGCAGTTTATGGGGGGACAGGGGGCTTGGTTCACCCCTCCACTTT.

By share, this clone counts as medium-sized. The J gene is TRBJ2-2, the V gene TRBV6-5, with TRBD2 identical over 8 bases. Germline CDR1 and CDR2: MNHEY and SVGAGI. The CDR3 loop spans 15 amino acids. Trimming took 7 bases from V and 3 from J; bases not matched to a gene: 7. CDR3 region: CASKTGGSHTGELFF. DNA of the CDR3: TGTGCCAGCAAGACGGGGGGGTCTCACACCGGGGAGCTGTTTTTT.

CDR3 region: CAISEAGTEKLFF. The CDR3 DNA sequence: TGTGCCATCAGTGAAGCAGGGACGGAAAAACTGTTTTTT. The rearrangement joins TRBV10-3 to TRBJ1-4; D is possibly TRBD1 (5 bases). V shed 3 bases and J shed 8 bases, with 10 bases lying between them. Germline CDR1 ENHRY, CDR2 SYGVKD. The CDR3 spans 13 residues.